Listed below are T cell receptor beta chains from one sample, sequenced in a study of T cell responses to AZD1222 COVID-19 vaccine. The method was immunoSEQ multiplex PCR; TCRdb's version includes in-frame clones alone and lacks a portion of them. This table holds approximately 89,000 clones, roughly nine tenths found once. The sequenced sample was peripheral blood, obtained on day 0 of AZD1222 vaccination. The receptors come from an adult in good health. Both conserved end residues are part of each CDR3. The D gene is left open where the match is weak. Only some rows state a clone size, as once, few, many or a class for expanded clones.

j_call | d_call | clone_size | v_call | cdr3_aa | cdr3_nt
TRBJ2-3 | NA | NA | TRBV27 | CASKGGTDTQYF | TGTGCCAGCAAGGGGGGCACAGATACGCAGTATTTT
TRBJ1-5 | NA | NA | TRBV11-2 | CASSLAGRNNQPQHF | TGTGCCAGCAGCTTAGCGGGACGGAACAATCAGCCCCAGCATTTT
TRBJ2-1 | TRBD2 | NA | TRBV29-1 | CSVRPGVAGLNEQFF | TGCAGCGTCCGCCCTGGGGTAGCGGGGCTCAATGAGCAGTTCTTC
TRBJ2-7 | TRBD2 | NA | TRBV6-5 | CASSYSLASYEQYF | TGTGCCAGCAGTTACTCACTAGCGTCCTACGAGCAGTACTTC
TRBJ2-1 | NA | NA | TRBV7-7 | CASSLGGANEQFF | TGTGCCAGCAGCTTAGGGGGGGCCAATGAGCAGTTCTTC
TRBJ1-5 | NA | medium-sized | TRBV6-4 | CASMARPYSNQPQHF | TGTGCCAGCATGGCCAGGCCTTATAGCAATCAGCCCCAGCATTTT
TRBJ1-5 | NA | NA | TRBV5-8 | CASSSWPLRSNQPQHF | TGTGCCAGCAGCTCCTGGCCACTGAGAAGCAATCAGCCCCAGCATTTT
TRBJ1-4 | TRBD1 | NA | TRBV19 | CASSRDRTLPTNEKLFF | TGTGCCAGTAGTCGGGACAGAACCCTACCAACTAATGAAAAACTGTTTTTT
TRBJ1-2 | NA | NA | TRBV10-3 | CAISEGQGYTF | TGTGCCATCAGTGAGGGCCAGGGCTACACCTTC
TRBJ1-2 | NA | NA | TRBV5-4 | CASSLDSNYGYTF | TGTGCCAGCAGCTTGGACAGTAACTATGGCTACACCTTC